These 4 T cell receptor beta chains came from one sample sequenced in a study of CD8 T cells in ankylosing spondylitis. In TCRdb, the 5' RACE reads were re-called with MiXCR into one record per CDR3 protein. The sample carries approximately 42,000 distinct CDR3 sequences, around 10% recorded once. Sequencing was performed on blood, either unsorted or a sorted T cell fraction (not recorded which). These receptors all stem from a male donor with ankylosing spondylitis or in good health (not recorded which).

The V call is TRBV3-1, the J call TRBJ1-3, with D hard to call. This CDR3 has 14 amino acids. Germline V gives CDR1 LGHDT, CDR2 YNNKEL (reference sequence). With 2 bases removed from V and 3 bases from J, the gap between germline ends came to 8 bases. CDR3 DNA sequence: TGTGCCAGCAGCCAACGTCTGGGTGGAAACACCATATATTTT. Translated: CASSQRLGGNTIYF.

This clonotype was found many times. This sequence joins TRBV5-1 and TRBJ1-3; 7 bases match TRBD1. After removal of 2 bases from V and 0 bases from J, the junction contained 5 bases not matched to a gene. The CDR3 extends over 16 amino acids. In germline, CDR1 is SGHRS, CDR2 YFSETQ. The CDR3 sequence: CASSFTGASSGNTIYF. The CDR3, as DNA: TGCGCCAGCAGCTTTACAGGGGCCAGCTCTGGAAACACCATATATTTT.

This chain uses TRBV5-1 with TRBJ1-3, with D maybe TRBD1 (5 bases). The CDR3 runs 14 residues. Deletions cut 4 bases from V and 9 bases from J, with 17 bases between. CDR1 SGHRS and CDR2 YFSETQ come from the germline V gene. The CDR3 DNA is TGCGCCAGCAGCCCTCACGGGACCGATGGCACCATATATTTT. This codes for CASSPHGTDGTIYF.

This clonotype was counted at least ten times. The CDR3 DNA follows: TGTGCCAGCAGCTTGGGAAGCGTTAGGGCGGCCAAAAACATTCAGTACTTC. Translating it yields CASSLGSVRAAKNIQYF. The chain combines TRBV5-4 with TRBJ2-4; D unresolved. Germline-derived CDR1 and CDR2 are SGHNT and YYREEE (reference sequence). This CDR3 spans 17 amino acids. V was cut by 0 bases and J by 1 base, with 14 bases left in between.